This section outlines one TCR beta chain sequence together with its context. The antigen is undetermined. Each donor was healthy, and each was a bone marrow donor. The data were taken from a study of cytomegalovirus exposure and HLA in healthy donors. V lost 1 base, J lost 1 base, and 13 bases lay in between. The length of the CDR3 is 16 residues. The germline gives CDR1 MDHEN, CDR2 SYDVKM. The PCR made use of 60 Vbeta and 13 Jbeta primers. Sequencing was performed with immunoSEQ multiplex PCR; in TCRdb, only in-frame clones are kept and a portion is missing. The table has 210,000 or so clones, just over 75% seen once. Study results and limitations: A highly shared variant cluster was judged a likely technical artifact.

The TCR sequence derives from a woman aged 55 to 70 in good health and CMV-seropositive. The specimen was PBMCs. This chain connects TRBV28 to TRBJ1-2; weak D call: TRBD1 (6 bases). CDR3 DNA sequence: TGTGCCAGCAGTTTATACTGGGACAACCTTAACTATGGCTACACCTTC. Protein product: CASSLYWDNLNYGYTF.